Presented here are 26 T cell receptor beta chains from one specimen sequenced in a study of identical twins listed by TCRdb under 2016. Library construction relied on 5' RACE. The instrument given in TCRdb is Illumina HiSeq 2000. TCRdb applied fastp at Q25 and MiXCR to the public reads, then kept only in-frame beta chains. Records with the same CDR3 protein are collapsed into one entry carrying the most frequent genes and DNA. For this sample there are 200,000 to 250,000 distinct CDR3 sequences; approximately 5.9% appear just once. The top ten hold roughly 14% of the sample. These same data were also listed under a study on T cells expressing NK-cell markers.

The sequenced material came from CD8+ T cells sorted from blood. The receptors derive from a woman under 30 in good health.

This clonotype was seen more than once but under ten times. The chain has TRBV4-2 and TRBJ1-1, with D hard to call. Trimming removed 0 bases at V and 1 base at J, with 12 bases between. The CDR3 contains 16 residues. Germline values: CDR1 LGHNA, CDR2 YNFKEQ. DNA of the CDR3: TGTGCCAGCAGCCAAGATGCGGGGTTAAGGAACACTGAAGCTTTCTTT. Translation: CASSQDAGLRNTEAFF.

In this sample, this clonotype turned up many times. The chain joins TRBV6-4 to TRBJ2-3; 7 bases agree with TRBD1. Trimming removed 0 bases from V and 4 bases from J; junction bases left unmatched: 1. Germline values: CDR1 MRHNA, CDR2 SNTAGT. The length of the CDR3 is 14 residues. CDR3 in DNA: TGTGCCAGCAGTGACTCGCAGGGGGCAGATACGCAGTATTTT. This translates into CASSDSQGADTQYF.

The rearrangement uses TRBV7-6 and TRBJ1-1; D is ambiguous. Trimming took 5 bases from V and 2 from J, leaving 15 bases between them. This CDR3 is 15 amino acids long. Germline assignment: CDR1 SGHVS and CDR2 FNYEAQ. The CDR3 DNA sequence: TGTGCCAGCAGCCTTGACCAAGGTGTAAACACTGAAGCTTTCTTT. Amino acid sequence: CASSLDQGVNTEAFF. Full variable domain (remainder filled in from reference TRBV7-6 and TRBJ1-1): GAGVSQSPRYKVTKRGQDVALRCDPISGHVSLYWYRQALGQGPEFLTYFNYEAQQDKSGLPNDRFSAERPEGSISTLTIQRTEQRDSAMYRCASSLDQGVNTEAFFGQGTRLTVV.

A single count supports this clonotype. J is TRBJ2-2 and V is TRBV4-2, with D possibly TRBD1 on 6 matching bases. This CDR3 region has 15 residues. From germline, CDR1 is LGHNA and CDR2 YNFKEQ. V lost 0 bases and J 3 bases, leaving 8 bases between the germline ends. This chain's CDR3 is CASSQEDSHTGELFF. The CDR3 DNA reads TGTGCCAGCAGCCAAGAGGACAGTCACACCGGGGAGCTGTTTTTT.

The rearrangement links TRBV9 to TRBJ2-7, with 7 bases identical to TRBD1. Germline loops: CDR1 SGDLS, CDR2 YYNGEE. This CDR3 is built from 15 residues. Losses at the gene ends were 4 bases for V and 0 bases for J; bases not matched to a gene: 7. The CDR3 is CASSREGGLSYEQYF. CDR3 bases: TGTGCCAGCAGCCGAGAAGGGGGCCTCTCCTACGAGCAGTACTTC.

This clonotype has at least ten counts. The CDR3 sequence: CASQGGLEQYF. As DNA, the CDR3 is TGTGCCAGCCAAGGGGGGCTCGAGCAGTACTTC. V gene TRBV27 combines with J gene TRBJ2-7; possibly TRBD1 or TRBD2 for D (6 bases each). Germline assignment: CDR1 MNHEY and CDR2 SMNVEV (reference sequence). The CDR3 loop spans 11 amino acids. V lost 8 bases, J lost 6 bases, and 11 bases lay in between.

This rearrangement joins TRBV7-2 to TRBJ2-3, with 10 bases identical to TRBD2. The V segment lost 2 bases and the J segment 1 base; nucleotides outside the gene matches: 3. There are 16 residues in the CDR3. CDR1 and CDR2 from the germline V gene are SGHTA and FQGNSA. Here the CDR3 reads CASSLRGTSGTDTQYF. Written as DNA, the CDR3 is TGTGCCAGCAGCTTAAGAGGGACTAGCGGCACAGATACGCAGTATTTT.

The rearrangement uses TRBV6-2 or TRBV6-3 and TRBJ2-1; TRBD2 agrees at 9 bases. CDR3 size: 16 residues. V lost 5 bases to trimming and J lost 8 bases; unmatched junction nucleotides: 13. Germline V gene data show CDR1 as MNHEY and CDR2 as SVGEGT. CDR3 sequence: CASSPGGGGAWDEQFF. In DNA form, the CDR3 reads TGTGCCAGCAGTCCCGGGGGCGGGGGGGCCTGGGATGAGCAGTTCTTC.

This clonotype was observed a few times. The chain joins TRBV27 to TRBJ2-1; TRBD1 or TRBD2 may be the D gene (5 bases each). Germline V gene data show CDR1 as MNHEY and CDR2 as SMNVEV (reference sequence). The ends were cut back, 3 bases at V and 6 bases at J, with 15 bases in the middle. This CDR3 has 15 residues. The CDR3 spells CASSLFRDESNEQFF. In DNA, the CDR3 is TGTGCCAGCAGTTTGTTCCGGGACGAAAGCAATGAGCAGTTCTTC.

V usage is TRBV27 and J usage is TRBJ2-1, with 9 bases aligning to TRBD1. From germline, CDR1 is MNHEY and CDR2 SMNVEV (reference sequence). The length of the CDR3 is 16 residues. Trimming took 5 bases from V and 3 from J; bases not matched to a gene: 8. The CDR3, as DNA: TGTGCCAGCAGTCTCCTTAAGACAGGGGGCTACAATGAGCAGTTCTTC. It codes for CASSLLKTGGYNEQFF.

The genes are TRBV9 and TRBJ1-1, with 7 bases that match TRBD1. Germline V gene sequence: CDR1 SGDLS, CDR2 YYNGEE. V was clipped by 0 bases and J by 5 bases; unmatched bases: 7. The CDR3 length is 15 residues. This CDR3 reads CASSVEGAKGTEAFF. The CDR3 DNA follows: TGTGCCAGCAGCGTAGAGGGGGCGAAGGGGACTGAAGCTTTCTTT.

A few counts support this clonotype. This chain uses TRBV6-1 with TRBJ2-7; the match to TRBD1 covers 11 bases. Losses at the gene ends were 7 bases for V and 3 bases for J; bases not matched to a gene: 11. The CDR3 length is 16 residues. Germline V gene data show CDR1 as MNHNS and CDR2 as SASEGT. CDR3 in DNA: TGTGCCAGCAATCCAGACCGGGACAGGGGGTTCTACGAGCAGTACTTC. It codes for CASNPDRDRGFYEQYF.

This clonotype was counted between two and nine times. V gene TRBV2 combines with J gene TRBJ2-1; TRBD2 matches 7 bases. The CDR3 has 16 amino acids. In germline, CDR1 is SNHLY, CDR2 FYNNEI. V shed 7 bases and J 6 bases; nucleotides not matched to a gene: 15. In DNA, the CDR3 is TGTGCCAGCAACTTCGGGCACCAAGCGGGACCCAATGAGCAGTTCTTC. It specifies CASNFGHQAGPNEQFF.

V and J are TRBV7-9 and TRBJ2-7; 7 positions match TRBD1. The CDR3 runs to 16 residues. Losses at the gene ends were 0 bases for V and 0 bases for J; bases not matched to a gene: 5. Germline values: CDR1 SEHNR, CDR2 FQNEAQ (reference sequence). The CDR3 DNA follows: TGTGCCAGCAGCTTAGCCGGCCGGGACAGCTCCTACGAGCAGTACTTC. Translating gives CASSLAGRDSSYEQYF.

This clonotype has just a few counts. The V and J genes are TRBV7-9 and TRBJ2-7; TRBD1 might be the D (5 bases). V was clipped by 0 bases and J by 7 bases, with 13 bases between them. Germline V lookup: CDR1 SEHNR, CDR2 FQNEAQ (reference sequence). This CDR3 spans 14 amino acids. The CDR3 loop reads CASSLASGFREQYF. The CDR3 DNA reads TGTGCCAGCAGCTTAGCATCAGGGTTCAGGGAGCAGTACTTC.

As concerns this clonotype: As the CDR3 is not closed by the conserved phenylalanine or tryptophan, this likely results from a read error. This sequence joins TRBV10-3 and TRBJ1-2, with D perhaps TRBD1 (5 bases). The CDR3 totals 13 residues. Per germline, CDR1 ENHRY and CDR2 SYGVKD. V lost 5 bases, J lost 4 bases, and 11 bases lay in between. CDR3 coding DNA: TGTGCCATCAGTCCGGGGGGAGCCTATGGCTACACCATC. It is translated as CAISPGGAYGYTI.

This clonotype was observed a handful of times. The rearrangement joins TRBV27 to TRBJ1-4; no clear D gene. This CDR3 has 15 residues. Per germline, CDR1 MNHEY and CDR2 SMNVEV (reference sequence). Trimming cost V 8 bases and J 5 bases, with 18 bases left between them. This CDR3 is CASQGTAELNEKLFF. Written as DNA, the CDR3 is TGTGCCAGCCAAGGTACAGCCGAACTAAATGAAAAACTGTTTTTT.

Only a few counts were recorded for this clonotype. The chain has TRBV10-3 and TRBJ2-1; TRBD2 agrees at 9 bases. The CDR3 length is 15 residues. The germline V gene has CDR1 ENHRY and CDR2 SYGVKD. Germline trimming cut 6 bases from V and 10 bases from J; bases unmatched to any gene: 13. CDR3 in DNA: TGTGCCATCAGGGAACCTAGCGGGGATTTCCTAGAGCAGTTCTTC. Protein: CAIREPSGDFLEQFF.

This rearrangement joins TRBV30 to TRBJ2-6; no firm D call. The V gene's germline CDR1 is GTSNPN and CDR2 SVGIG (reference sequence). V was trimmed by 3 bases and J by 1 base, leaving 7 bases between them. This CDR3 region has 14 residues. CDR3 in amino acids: CAWRGLSGANVLTF. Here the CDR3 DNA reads TGTGCCTGGAGAGGCCTTTCTGGGGCCAACGTCCTGACTTTC. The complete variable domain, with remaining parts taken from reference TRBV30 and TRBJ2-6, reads SQTIHQWPATLVQPVGSPLSLECTVEGTSNPNLYWYRQAAGRGLQLLFYSVGIGQISSEVPQNLSASRPQDRQFILSSKKLLLSDSGFYLCAWRGLSGANVLTFGAGSRLTVL.

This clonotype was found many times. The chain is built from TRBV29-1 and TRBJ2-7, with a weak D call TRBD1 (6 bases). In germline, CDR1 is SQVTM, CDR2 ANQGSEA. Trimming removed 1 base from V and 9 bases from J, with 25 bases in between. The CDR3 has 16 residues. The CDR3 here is CSVEVFTRDGQKGQYF. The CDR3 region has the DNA TGCAGCGTTGAAGTGTTTACCCGGGACGGACAGAAGGGGCAGTACTTC.

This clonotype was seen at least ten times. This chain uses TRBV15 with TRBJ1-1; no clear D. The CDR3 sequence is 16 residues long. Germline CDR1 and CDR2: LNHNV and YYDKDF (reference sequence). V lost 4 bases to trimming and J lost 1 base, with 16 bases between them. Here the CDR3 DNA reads TGTGCCACCAGCAACCCGGTGGCAGGCCCGAACACTGAAGCTTTCTTT. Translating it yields CATSNPVAGPNTEAFF.

The CDR3 loop reads CASSQLQGMNEQFF. Written as DNA, the CDR3 is TGTGCCAGCAGCCAACTACAGGGGATGAATGAGCAGTTCTTC. This sequence joins TRBV14 and TRBJ2-1; the match to TRBD1 covers 7 bases. The CDR3 is 14 amino acids. Germline CDR1 SGHDN, CDR2 FVKESK. Losses at the gene ends were 2 bases for V and 7 bases for J; bases not matched to a gene: 5.

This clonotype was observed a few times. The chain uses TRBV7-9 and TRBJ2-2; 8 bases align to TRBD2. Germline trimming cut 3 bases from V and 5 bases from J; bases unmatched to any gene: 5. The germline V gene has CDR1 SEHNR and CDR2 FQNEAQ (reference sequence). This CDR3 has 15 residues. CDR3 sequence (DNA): TGTGCCAGCAGCTTGGAGACTAGCGTTACCGGGGAGCTGTTTTTT. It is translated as CASSLETSVTGELFF.

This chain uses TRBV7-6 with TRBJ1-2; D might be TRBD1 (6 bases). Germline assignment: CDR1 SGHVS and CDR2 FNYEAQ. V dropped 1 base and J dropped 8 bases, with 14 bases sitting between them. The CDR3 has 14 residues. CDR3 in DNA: TGTGCCAGCAGCTTAGGTGGAGGGGGTAGCGGCTACACCTTC. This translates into CASSLGGGGSGYTF.

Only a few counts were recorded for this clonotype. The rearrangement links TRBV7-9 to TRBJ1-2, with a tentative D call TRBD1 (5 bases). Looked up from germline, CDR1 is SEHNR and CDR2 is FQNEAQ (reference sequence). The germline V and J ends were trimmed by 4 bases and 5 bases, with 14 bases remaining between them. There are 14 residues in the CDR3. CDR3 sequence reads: CASSSSGTVYGYTF. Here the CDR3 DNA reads TGTGCCAGCAGCTCCTCCGGGACGGTATATGGCTACACCTTC.

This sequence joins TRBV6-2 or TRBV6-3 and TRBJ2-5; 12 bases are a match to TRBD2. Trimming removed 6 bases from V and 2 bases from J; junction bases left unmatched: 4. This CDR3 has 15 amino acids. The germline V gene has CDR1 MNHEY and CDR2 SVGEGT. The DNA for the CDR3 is TGTGCCAGCAGCCGCGGACTAGCGGGACAAGAGACCCAGTACTTC. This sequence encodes CASSRGLAGQETQYF.